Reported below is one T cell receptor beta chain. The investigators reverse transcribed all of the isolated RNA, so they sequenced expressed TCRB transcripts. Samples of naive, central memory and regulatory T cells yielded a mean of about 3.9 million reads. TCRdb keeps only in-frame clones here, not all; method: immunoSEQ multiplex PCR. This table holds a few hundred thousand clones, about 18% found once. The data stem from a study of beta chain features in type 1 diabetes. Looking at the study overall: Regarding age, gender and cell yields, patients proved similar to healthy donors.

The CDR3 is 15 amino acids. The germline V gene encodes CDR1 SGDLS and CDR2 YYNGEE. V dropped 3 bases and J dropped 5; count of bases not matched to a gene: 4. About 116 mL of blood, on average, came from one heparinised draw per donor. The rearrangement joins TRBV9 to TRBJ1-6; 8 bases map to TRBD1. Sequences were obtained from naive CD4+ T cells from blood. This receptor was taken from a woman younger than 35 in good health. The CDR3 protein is CASSAPTGDNSPLHF. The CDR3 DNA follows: TGTGCCAGCAGCGCCCCGACAGGGGATAATTCACCCCTCCACTTT.